The rows below give T cell receptor beta chains drawn from one sample of a study of shared clonotypes between healthy human individuals. TCRdb's table, derived via immunoSEQ multiplex PCR, lists solely in-frame clones and lacks some. The sample records 2 million to 2.5 million clones, approximately 93% being singletons. Sequencing input: naive CD4+ T cells from PBMCs. The receptors were gathered from a young man in good health. Some clones in this sample may be carry-over from other donors' samples. Both conserved end residues are trimmed from each CDR3.

CDR3 length: 14; J gene: TRBJ1-5; V gene: TRBV19; CDR3 protein: ASSPHGTGDNQPQH
CDR3 length: 11; J gene: TRBJ1-2; V gene: TRBV30; CDR3 protein: AWSVYRLGGYT
CDR3 length: 10; J gene: TRBJ2-7; V gene: TRBV7-2; CDR3 protein: ASSPTSPEQY
CDR3 length: 11; J gene: TRBJ2-5; V gene: TRBV30; CDR3 protein: AWNRGRAGEQY
CDR3 length: 14; J gene: TRBJ1-2; V gene: TRBV7-2; CDR3 protein: ASSLNREAGNYGYT
CDR3 length: 12; J gene: TRBJ2-7; V gene: TRBV7-2; CDR3 protein: ASSLALRGDEQY
CDR3 length: 11; J gene: TRBJ2-7; V gene: TRBV7-2; CDR3 protein: ASGEGGRYEQY
CDR3 length: 11; J gene: TRBJ2-1; V gene: TRBV10-3; CDR3 protein: AISGVGGNEQF
CDR3 length: 12; J gene: TRBJ1-1; V gene: TRBV7-9; CDR3 protein: ASSLVPANTEAF
CDR3 length: 12; J gene: TRBJ2-7; V gene: TRBV4-3; CDR3 protein: ASSQEGGNYEQY
CDR3 length: 12; J gene: TRBJ2-7; V gene: TRBV11-1; CDR3 protein: ASSLVRTSYEQY
CDR3 length: 13; J gene: TRBJ2-1; V gene: TRBV6-6; CDR3 protein: ASSLRQGLGNEQF
CDR3 length: 13; J gene: TRBJ2-3; V gene: TRBV27; CDR3 protein: ASSYGQGRTDTQY
CDR3 length: 11; J gene: TRBJ1-1; V gene: TRBV29-1; CDR3 protein: SVAGQGRAEAF
CDR3 length: 10; J gene: TRBJ1-6; V gene: TRBV27; CDR3 protein: ASSFQFGALH
CDR3 length: 11; J gene: TRBJ1-1; V gene: TRBV4-2; CDR3 protein: ASSHPGRTEAF
CDR3 length: 12; J gene: TRBJ2-7; V gene: TRBV6-1; CDR3 protein: ASSEVAENYEQY
CDR3 length: 12; J gene: TRBJ2-5; V gene: TRBV28; CDR3 protein: ASSPGGPAETQY
CDR3 length: 12; J gene: TRBJ1-2; V gene: TRBV28; CDR3 protein: ASREGGPNYGYT
CDR3 length: 13; J gene: TRBJ2-7; V gene: TRBV6-6; CDR3 protein: AARSGGAATYEQY
CDR3 length: 13; J gene: TRBJ2-5; V gene: TRBV18; CDR3 protein: ASSPGTGPRETQY
CDR3 length: 13; J gene: TRBJ1-2; V gene: TRBV7-9; CDR3 protein: ASSLGGTELYGYT
CDR3 length: 13; J gene: TRBJ2-7; V gene: TRBV19; CDR3 protein: ASGPGQGRSYEQY
CDR3 length: 9; J gene: TRBJ2-5; V gene: TRBV20-1; CDR3 protein: SAGQGKTQY
CDR3 length: 14; J gene: TRBJ1-5; V gene: TRBV28; CDR3 protein: ASRGAGQNSNQPQH
CDR3 length: 13; J gene: TRBJ2-2; V gene: TRBV7-3; CDR3 protein: ASSSHGSGAGELF
CDR3 length: 12; J gene: TRBJ2-2; V gene: TRBV5-1; CDR3 protein: ASSPVFNTGELF
CDR3 length: 13; J gene: TRBJ2-5; V gene: TRBV11-3; CDR3 protein: ASSPTTGGQETQY
CDR3 length: 11; J gene: TRBJ2-7; V gene: TRBV5-1; CDR3 protein: ASSLEGRDEQY
CDR3 length: 12; J gene: TRBJ2-6; V gene: TRBV10-3; CDR3 protein: AIKGGSGANVLT
CDR3 length: 12; J gene: TRBJ2-1; V gene: TRBV6-1; CDR3 protein: ASRGLAGASEQF
CDR3 length: 17; J gene: TRBJ1-2; V gene: TRBV7-9; CDR3 protein: ASSLDSWGFRSTNYGYT
CDR3 length: 11; J gene: TRBJ1-4; V gene: TRBV7-9; CDR3 protein: ASGRRALEKLF
CDR3 length: 12; J gene: TRBJ1-2; V gene: TRBV19; CDR3 protein: ASSNGGGAYGYT
CDR3 length: 14; J gene: TRBJ2-1; V gene: TRBV7-3; CDR3 protein: ASSLTGTSGTWEQF
CDR3 length: 12; J gene: TRBJ1-5; V gene: TRBV5-1; CDR3 protein: ASSTGDSGQPQH
CDR3 length: 15; J gene: TRBJ2-7; V gene: TRBV28; CDR3 protein: ASSSPGQGPSSYEQY
CDR3 length: 14; J gene: TRBJ1-6; V gene: TRBV7-2; CDR3 protein: ASSLFYSSYNSPLH
CDR3 length: 12; J gene: TRBJ1-1; V gene: TRBV29-1; CDR3 protein: SVEDSPAAPEAF
CDR3 length: 12; J gene: TRBJ1-2; V gene: TRBV6-5; CDR3 protein: ASKSTSQGYGYT
CDR3 length: 13; J gene: TRBJ2-1; V gene: TRBV2; CDR3 protein: ASSEAEGSYNEQF
CDR3 length: 13; J gene: TRBJ2-7; V gene: TRBV28; CDR3 protein: ASRYVGQGINEQY